Presented here are 32 T cell receptor beta chains from one specimen sequenced in a study of cytomegalovirus exposure and HLA in healthy donors. Sequencing was performed with immunoSEQ multiplex PCR; in TCRdb, only in-frame clones are kept and a portion is missing. Of some 260,000 clones in the sample, about 90% are singletons; the top ten hold around 3.1%. What was sequenced was PBMCs. These receptors were taken from a woman aged 30 to 39 in good health and CMV-seronegative.

This clone has a handful of counts. The chain joins TRBV9 to TRBJ1-2; D unresolved. Germline loops: CDR1 SGDLS, CDR2 YYNGEE. This CDR3 has 17 residues. With 3 bases removed from V and 1 base from J, the gap between germline ends came to 19 bases. CDR3 in amino acids: CASSGSAIPRNNYGYTF. The CDR3 DNA reads as TGTGCCAGCAGCGGTAGTGCCATCCCAAGGAATAACTATGGCTACACCTTC.

The chain recombines TRBV21-1 with TRBJ2-7; the table's D call of TRBD2 was not tested on the DNA. TRBV21-1 counts as a pseudogene. CDR3 length equals 12 residues. CDR3 in DNA: TGCGTTTCCGGGAGGGTGTTCAACGAGCAGTACTTC. Translating it yields CVSGRVFNEQYF.

A few counts support this clone. V and J are TRBV7-9 and TRBJ2-5, with D perhaps TRBD2 (5 bases). V lost 5 bases to trimming and J lost 5 bases, with 12 bases between them. The CDR3 extends over 13 amino acids. Per germline, CDR1 SEHNR and CDR2 FQNEAQ (reference sequence). CDR3 bases: TGTGCCAGCAGCAGACTACCGGAGGAGACCCAGTACTTC. Translating gives CASSRLPEETQYF.

This chain joins TRBV11-2 and TRBJ2-1; 10 bases map to TRBD1. The junction had 9 bases not matched to a gene; V was cut back by 5 bases and J by 2 bases. CDR1 and CDR2 (germline): SGHAT, FQNNGV. This CDR3 has 17 residues. CDR3 loop: CASSPKAGTGAYNEQFF. The DNA of the CDR3 is TGTGCCAGCAGCCCTAAGGCCGGGACAGGGGCCTACAATGAGCAGTTCTTC.

V and J are TRBV19 and TRBJ2-1; unclear D gene. The CDR3 has 13 amino acids. Germline CDR1 reads LNHDA; CDR2 reads SQIVND (reference sequence). V lost 8 bases and J 4 bases, leaving 12 bases between the germline ends. CDR3 sequence reads: CASGQAVYNEQFF. The CDR3 nucleotides are TGTGCCAGTGGCCAGGCGGTATACAATGAGCAGTTCTTC.

The chain couples TRBV5-1 to TRBJ2-7; D may be TRBD1 (6 bases). Per germline, CDR1 SGHRS and CDR2 YFSETQ. This CDR3 region has 17 residues. The germline V and J ends were trimmed by 5 bases and 0 bases, with 21 bases remaining between them. CDR3 amino acids: CASRHAPGQKSSYEQYF. DNA for the CDR3: TGCGCCAGCAGGCATGCCCCCGGACAGAAAAGCTCCTACGAGCAGTACTTC.

The rearrangement uses TRBV18 and TRBJ1-1; 7 nucleotides agree with TRBD1. Looked up from germline, CDR1 is KGHSH and CDR2 is LQKENI. This CDR3 has 14 residues. Losses at the gene ends were 8 bases for V and 6 bases for J; bases not matched to a gene: 12. The CDR3 region is CASSGQAALAEAFF. The CDR3 DNA is TGTGCCAGCAGCGGACAGGCGGCACTGGCTGAAGCTTTCTTT.

The genes are TRBV10-3 and TRBJ1-2; D is unresolved. The CDR3 extends over 13 amino acids. Trimming cost V 3 bases and J 1 base, with 6 bases left between them. CDR1 is ENHRY and CDR2 is SYGVKD in the germline V gene. The CDR3 region has the DNA TGTGCCATCAGTGAAGAGGGTAACTATGGCTACACCTTC. Amino acid sequence: CAISEEGNYGYTF.

The chain joins TRBV7-3 to TRBJ2-1, with 8 bases fitting TRBD1. CDR1 SGHTA and CDR2 FQGTGA come from the germline V gene. The V and J ends lost 3 bases and 6 bases, in that order; junction bases with no gene match: 7. This CDR3 has 15 amino acids. The CDR3, as DNA: TGTGCCAGCAGCTTGACAGGGGATGGTCGCAATGAGCAGTTCTTC. Protein sequence: CASSLTGDGRNEQFF.

This sequence joins TRBV7-9 and TRBJ1-5, with TRBD1 as a possible D gene (5 bases). Germline V gene sequence: CDR1 SEHNR, CDR2 FQNEAQ (reference sequence). The V end lost 9 bases, the J end lost 0 bases, and 24 bases lay between the germline ends. This CDR3 has 18 amino acids. The CDR3 DNA sequence: TGTGCCAGAAGCATGAGGCCAGGGACCCTATATAGCAATCAGCCCCAGCATTTT. It yields the protein CARSMRPGTLYSNQPQHF.

This clone was picked up one time. This chain connects TRBV7-2 to TRBJ1-1, with a possible D match to TRBD1 (6 bases). CDR1 SGHTA and CDR2 FQGNSA come from the germline V gene. Trimming shortened V by 6 bases and J by 4 bases, and 18 bases separated the two germline ends. The CDR3 runs 15 residues. Written as DNA, the CDR3 is TGTGCCAGCAGACATGGGGGTGGACAGTTCACTGAAGCTTTCTTT. Translation gives CASRHGGGQFTEAFF.

The rearrangement links TRBV6-5 to TRBJ1-3; D unresolved. This CDR3 is 13 amino acids long. Germline lookup yields CDR1 MNHEY and CDR2 SVGAGI. V was pared by 4 bases and J by 0 bases, with 4 bases between. CDR3 coding DNA: TGTGCCAGCAGTTCCGTCTCTGGAAACACCATATATTTT. Protein product: CASSSVSGNTIYF.

The chain links TRBV5-1 to TRBJ2-1; 7 bases agree with TRBD1. Trimming took 4 bases from V and 1 from J; bases not matched to a gene: 5. This CDR3 contains 15 residues. In germline, CDR1 is SGHRS, CDR2 YFSETQ. The DNA of the CDR3 is TGCGCCAGCAGCGGACAGACAGGGTCCTACAATGAGCAGTTCTTC. Protein sequence: CASSGQTGSYNEQFF.

The chain combines TRBV11-3 with TRBJ2-2; no firm D call. Trimming removed 5 bases from V and 6 bases from J, with 7 bases in between. This CDR3 region has 12 residues. CDR1 and CDR2 (germline): SGHNT, YENEEA. CDR3 protein: CASSPYSGELFF. The CDR3 region has the DNA TGTGCCAGCAGCCCGTATTCCGGGGAGCTGTTTTTT.

The rearrangement links TRBV5-1 to TRBJ2-1, with unresolved D. V was trimmed by 1 base and J by 8 bases, leaving 13 bases between them. This CDR3 contains 14 residues. CDR1 and CDR2 (germline): SGHRS, YFSETQ. The CDR3 DNA reads as TGCGCCAGCAGCTTGTTGCTAGGGAATCATGAGCAGTTCTTC. Amino acids: CASSLLLGNHEQFF.

The V and J genes are TRBV5-1 and TRBJ2-3, with D tentatively TRBD2 (6 bases). Germline V gives CDR1 SGHRS, CDR2 YFSETQ. Trimming removed 3 bases from V and 1 base from J, with 9 bases in between. This CDR3 comprises 14 residues. The CDR3 loop reads CASSWRAGTDTQYF. For the CDR3, the DNA is TGCGCCAGCAGCTGGAGGGCCGGCACAGATACGCAGTATTTT.

The chain employs TRBV7-2 and TRBJ1-5; D possibly corresponds to TRBD1 (6 bases). The CDR3 extends over 14 amino acids. Germline-derived CDR1 and CDR2 are SGHTA and FQGNSA. The germline V and J ends were trimmed by 5 bases and 4 bases, with 12 bases remaining between them. The CDR3 DNA follows: TGTGCCAGCAGCCCCCTGGACAGAAATCAGCCCCAGCATTTT. Amino acid sequence: CASSPLDRNQPQHF.

The J gene is TRBJ2-7, the V gene TRBV28; the match to TRBD1 covers 11 bases. V trimming: 7 bases; J trimming: 5 bases; junction bases outside the gene matches: 10. Germline V gene lookup returns CDR1 MDHEN and CDR2 SYDVKM. This CDR3 is built from 15 residues. Here the CDR3 reads CASNTGQGAFNEQYF. The DNA of the CDR3 is TGTGCCAGCAACACCGGACAGGGGGCTTTCAACGAGCAGTACTTC.

The chain couples TRBV5-6 to TRBJ2-1; D could derive from TRBD1 or TRBD2 (5 bases each). The CDR3 spans 14 residues. Deletions cut 3 bases from V and 2 bases from J, with 9 bases between. Looked up from germline, CDR1 is SGHDT and CDR2 is YYEEEE. CDR3 loop: CASSSWGTYNEQFF. In DNA, the CDR3 is TGTGCCAGCAGCTCTTGGGGGACCTACAATGAGCAGTTCTTC.

J is TRBJ1-5 and V is TRBV19; D remains unclear. Germline loops: CDR1 LNHDA, CDR2 SQIVND (reference sequence). Trimming removed 3 bases at V and 7 bases at J, with 16 bases between. The CDR3 contains 15 residues. The CDR3 loop is CASSIHGRREQPQHF. In nucleotides, the CDR3 is TGTGCCAGTAGTATTCATGGTAGACGGGAGCAGCCCCAGCATTTT.

This clone was recorded once. The gene calls are TRBV27 and TRBJ2-1, with 12 bases fitting TRBD2. V was clipped by 6 bases and J by 0 bases; unmatched bases: 3. Germline V gives CDR1 MNHEY, CDR2 SMNVEV (reference sequence). CDR3 length: 16 residues. The CDR3 DNA is TGTGCCAGCAGAATGACTAGCGGGAGCTCCTACAATGAGCAGTTCTTC. Translation gives CASRMTSGSSYNEQFF.

This chain joins TRBV7-9 and TRBJ2-1; TRBD2 agrees at 10 bases. The CDR3 runs to 16 residues. After removal of 5 bases from V and 4 bases from J, the junction contained 8 bases not matched to a gene. Germline CDR1 reads SEHNR; CDR2 reads FQNEAQ (reference sequence). The CDR3, as DNA: TGTGCCAGCAGCCCCATTCTAGCGGGAGTTTACAATGAGCAGTTCTTC. This sequence encodes CASSPILAGVYNEQFF.

V gene TRBV27 combines with J gene TRBJ2-7; D unresolved. This CDR3 comprises 15 residues. The V and J ends lost 0 bases and 0 bases respectively, with 9 bases between them. From germline, CDR1 is MNHEY and CDR2 SMNVEV (reference sequence). DNA of the CDR3: TGTGCCAGCAGTTTATCAGGTGCTGGCTCCTACGAGCAGTACTTC. Protein product: CASSLSGAGSYEQYF.

The V call is TRBV7-6, the J call TRBJ1-1; maybe TRBD1 (5 bases). The CDR3 is 13 residues long. Between the trimmed V and J ends, which lost 5 bases and 1 base, there was a span of 8 bases. Looked up from germline, CDR1 is SGHVS and CDR2 is FNYEAQ. The CDR3, as DNA: TGTGCCAGCAGCACCGACAGGAACACTGAAGCTTTCTTT. Translating it yields CASSTDRNTEAFF.

The rearrangement uses TRBV27 and TRBJ2-1; TRBD2 might be the D (6 bases). The germline CDR1 and CDR2 sequences are MNHEY and SMNVEV (reference sequence). The V gene lost 5 bases and the J gene lost 9 bases, with 14 bases spanning the gap. CDR3 length equals 13 residues. The CDR3 is CASSPLLAAEQFF. Here the CDR3 DNA reads TGTGCCAGCAGTCCCCTACTAGCAGCTGAGCAGTTCTTC.

This chain uses TRBV6-5 with TRBJ2-1, with D unresolved. With 6 bases removed from V and 3 bases from J, the gap between germline ends came to 12 bases. Germline CDR1 is MNHEY and CDR2 is SVGAGI. This CDR3 spans 14 amino acids. The CDR3 coding sequence is TGTGCCAGCAGACTCTCCACCAACTACAATGAGCAGTTCTTC. Protein sequence: CASRLSTNYNEQFF.

The chain uses TRBV7-8 and TRBJ2-7; 9 nucleotides line up with TRBD2. With V trimmed by 5 bases and J by 3 bases, 5 bases remained unmatched. This CDR3 comprises 14 residues. Germline CDR1 reads SGHVS; CDR2 reads FQNEAQ. DNA of the CDR3: TGTGCCAGCAGCCGTAGCGGGAGACACTACGAGCAGTACTTC. Protein: CASSRSGRHYEQYF.

V and J are TRBV6-5 and TRBJ1-2; D uncertain. Germline V gene lookup returns CDR1 MNHEY and CDR2 SVGAGI. V was clipped by 5 bases and J by 6 bases, with 13 bases between them. This CDR3 region has 13 residues. The CDR3 DNA sequence: TGTGCCAGCAGTCCCCTTGAGGAGGATGGCTACACCTTC. As protein: CASSPLEEDGYTF.

The chain couples TRBV28 to TRBJ2-7; a possible D gene is TRBD2 (5 bases). The germline V gene encodes CDR1 MDHEN and CDR2 SYDVKM. The CDR3 runs 14 residues. V shed 5 bases and J shed 4 bases, with 15 bases lying between them. The DNA for the CDR3 is TGTGCCAGCAGTGGAGGCCTTAGGTTTTACGAGCAGTACTTC. As protein: CASSGGLRFYEQYF.

This clone has a single count. The chain employs TRBV15 and TRBJ1-4, with D perhaps matching TRBD1 (6 bases). CDR3 size: 15 residues. The V gene lost 3 bases and the J gene lost 5 bases, with 13 bases spanning the gap. Germline lookup yields CDR1 LNHNV and CDR2 YYDKDF (reference sequence). Here the CDR3 DNA reads TGTGCCACCAGCAGTCGACAGGCCCAGAATGAAAAACTGTTTTTT. This sequence encodes CATSSRQAQNEKLFF.

The rearrangement joins TRBV7-8 to TRBJ2-7, with a possible D match to TRBD2 (5 bases). The V and J ends lost 1 base and 3 bases respectively, with 13 bases between them. The CDR3 covers 15 residues. Per germline, CDR1 SGHVS and CDR2 FQNEAQ. The CDR3 coding sequence is TGTGCCAGCAGCTTAGGGAGCCGGGGTATCTACGAGCAGTACTTC. Protein: CASSLGSRGIYEQYF.

This chain joins TRBV18 and TRBJ1-2; D is unresolved. In germline, CDR1 is KGHSH, CDR2 LQKENI. This CDR3 has 13 amino acids. Trimming stripped 3 bases from V and 6 bases from J, with 11 bases between. CDR3 protein: CASSPYKGDGYTF. In DNA, the CDR3 is TGTGCCAGCTCACCCTACAAGGGAGATGGCTACACCTTC.